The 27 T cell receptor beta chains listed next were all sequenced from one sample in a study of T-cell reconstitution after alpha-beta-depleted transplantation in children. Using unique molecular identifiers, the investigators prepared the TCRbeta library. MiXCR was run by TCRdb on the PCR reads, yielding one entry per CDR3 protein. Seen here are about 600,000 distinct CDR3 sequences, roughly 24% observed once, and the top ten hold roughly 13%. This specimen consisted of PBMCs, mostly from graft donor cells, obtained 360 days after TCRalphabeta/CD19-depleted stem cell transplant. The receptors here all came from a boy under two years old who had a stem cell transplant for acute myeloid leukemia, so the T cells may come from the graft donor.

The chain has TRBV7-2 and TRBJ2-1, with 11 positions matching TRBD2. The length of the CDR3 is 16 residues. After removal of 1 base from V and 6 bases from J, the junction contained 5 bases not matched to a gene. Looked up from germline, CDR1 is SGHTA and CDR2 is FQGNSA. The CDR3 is CASSLGPSGGFNEQFF. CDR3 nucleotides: TGTGCCAGCAGCTTAGGGCCTAGCGGGGGGTTCAATGAGCAGTTCTTC.

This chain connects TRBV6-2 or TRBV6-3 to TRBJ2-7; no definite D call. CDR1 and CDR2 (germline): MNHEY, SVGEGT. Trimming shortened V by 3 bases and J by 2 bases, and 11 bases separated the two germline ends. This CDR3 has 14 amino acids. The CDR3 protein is CASSYYGGAYEQYF. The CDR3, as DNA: TGTGCCAGCAGTTATTACGGCGGAGCCTACGAGCAGTACTTC.

CDR3 in amino acids: CSARLTSGALYNEQFF. CDR3 nucleotide sequence: TGCAGTGCTAGACTAACTAGCGGGGCCCTCTACAATGAGCAGTTCTTC. The chain employs TRBV20-1 and TRBJ2-1; 10 bases line up with TRBD2. V lost 2 bases and J lost 3; bases outside the gene matches: 7. From germline, CDR1 is DFQATT and CDR2 SNEGSKA (reference sequence). The length of the CDR3 is 16 residues.

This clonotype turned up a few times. For the CDR3, the DNA is TGTGCCAGCAGCCAAGATGGGACGTTAAATCAGCCCCAGCATTTT. Translating gives CASSQDGTLNQPQHF. The chain recombines TRBV3-1 with TRBJ1-5; the D gene is possibly TRBD1 (5 bases). V was cut by 0 bases and J by 4 bases, with 10 bases left in between. The CDR3 runs to 15 residues. CDR1 LGHDT and CDR2 YNNKEL come from the germline V gene (reference sequence).

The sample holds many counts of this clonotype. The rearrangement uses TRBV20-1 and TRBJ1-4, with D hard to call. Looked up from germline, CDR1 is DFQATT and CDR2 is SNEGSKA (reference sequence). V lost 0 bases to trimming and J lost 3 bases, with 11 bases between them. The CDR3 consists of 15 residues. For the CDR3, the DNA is TGCAGTGCTAGAGATCGCGGGCTCGCTAATGAAAAACTGTTTTTT. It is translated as CSARDRGLANEKLFF.

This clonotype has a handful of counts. The DNA of the CDR3 is TGTGCCAGCAGCACCCTAGCGGGGGGGGACGAAGAGACCCAGTACTTC. Translated: CASSTLAGGDEETQYF. The V call is TRBV28, the J call TRBJ2-5; 12 bases align to TRBD2. The CDR3 runs to 16 residues. Per the germline V gene, CDR1 is MDHEN and CDR2 is SYDVKM. Trimming cost V 6 bases and J 3 bases; bases outside gene matches: 8.

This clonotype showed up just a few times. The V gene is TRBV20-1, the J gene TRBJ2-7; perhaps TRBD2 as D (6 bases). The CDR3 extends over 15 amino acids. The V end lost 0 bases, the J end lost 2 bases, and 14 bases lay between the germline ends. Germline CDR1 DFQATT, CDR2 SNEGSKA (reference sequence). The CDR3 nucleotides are TGCAGTGCTAGAGATCTCGGGAGATTCACCTACGAGCAGTACTTC. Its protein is CSARDLGRFTYEQYF.

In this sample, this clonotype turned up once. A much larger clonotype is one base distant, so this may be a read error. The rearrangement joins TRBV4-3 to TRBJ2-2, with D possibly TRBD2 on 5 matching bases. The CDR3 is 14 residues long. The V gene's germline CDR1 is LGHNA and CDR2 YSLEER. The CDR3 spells CASSQDPSTGELCF. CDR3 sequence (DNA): TGCGCCAGCAGCCAAGATCCAAGTACCGGGGAGCTGTGTTTT.

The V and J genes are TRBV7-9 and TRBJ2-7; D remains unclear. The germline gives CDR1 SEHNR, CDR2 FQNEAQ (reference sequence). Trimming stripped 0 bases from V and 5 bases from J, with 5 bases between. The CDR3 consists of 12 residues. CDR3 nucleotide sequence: TGTGCCAGCAGCTTAGCGTACGACGAGCAGTACTTC. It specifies CASSLAYDEQYF.

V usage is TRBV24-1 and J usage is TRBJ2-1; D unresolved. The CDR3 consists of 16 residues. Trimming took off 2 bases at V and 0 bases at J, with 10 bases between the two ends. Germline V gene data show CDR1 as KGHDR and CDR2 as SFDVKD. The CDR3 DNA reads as TGTGCCACCAGTGATTCGGACGCCAGCTCCTACAATGAGCAGTTCTTC. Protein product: CATSDSDASSYNEQFF.

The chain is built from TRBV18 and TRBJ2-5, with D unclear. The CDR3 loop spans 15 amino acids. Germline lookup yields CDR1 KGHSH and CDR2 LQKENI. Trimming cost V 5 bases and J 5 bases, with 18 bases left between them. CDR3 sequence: CASSSTDVLVETQYF. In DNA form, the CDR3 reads TGTGCCAGCTCATCAACGGACGTCTTGGTGGAGACCCAGTACTTC.

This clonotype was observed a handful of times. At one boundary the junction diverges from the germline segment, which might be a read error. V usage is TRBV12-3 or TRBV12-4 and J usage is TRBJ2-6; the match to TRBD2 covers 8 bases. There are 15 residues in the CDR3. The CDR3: CASSLAGFGANVLTF. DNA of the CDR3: TGTGCCAGCAGCTTAGCGGGGTTCGGGGCCAACGTCCTGACTTTC.

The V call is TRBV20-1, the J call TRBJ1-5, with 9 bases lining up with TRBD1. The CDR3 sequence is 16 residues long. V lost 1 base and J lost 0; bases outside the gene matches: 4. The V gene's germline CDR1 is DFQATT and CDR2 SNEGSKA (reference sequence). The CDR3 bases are TGCAGTGCTAGAGTTGGGACAGGGACTAGCAATCAGCCCCAGCATTTT. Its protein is CSARVGTGTSNQPQHF.

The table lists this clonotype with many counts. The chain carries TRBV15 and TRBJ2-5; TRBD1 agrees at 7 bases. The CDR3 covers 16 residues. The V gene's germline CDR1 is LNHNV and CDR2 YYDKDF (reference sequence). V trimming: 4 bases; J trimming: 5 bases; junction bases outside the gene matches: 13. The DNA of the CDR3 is TGTGCCACCAGCACACGACAGGGCCCGTTGGGCGAGACCCAGTACTTC. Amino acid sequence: CATSTRQGPLGETQYF. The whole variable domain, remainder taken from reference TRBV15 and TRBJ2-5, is DAMVIQNPRYQVTQFGKPVTLSCSQTLNHNVMYWYQQKSSQAPKLLFHYYDKDFNNEADTPDNFQSRRPNTSFCFLDIRSPGLGDTAMYLCATSTRQGPLGETQYFGPGTRLLVL.

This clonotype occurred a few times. The CDR3 loop reads CASSRDRAGGQPQHF. Here the CDR3 DNA reads TGTGCCAGCTCACGGGACAGGGCGGGTGGTCAGCCCCAGCATTTT. The chain combines TRBV18 with TRBJ1-5, with TRBD1 matching over 9 bases. Unmatched junction bases numbered 7, after V lost 4 bases and J lost 6 bases. The CDR3 length is 15 residues. Germline V gives CDR1 KGHSH, CDR2 LQKENI. The full variable domain, its missing parts supplied by reference TRBV18 and TRBJ1-5, is NAGVMQNPRHLVRRRGQEARLRCSPMKGHSHVYWYRQLPEEGLKFMVYLQKENIIDESGMPKERFSAEFPKEGPSILRIQQVVRGDSAAYFCASSRDRAGGQPQHFGDGTRLSIL.

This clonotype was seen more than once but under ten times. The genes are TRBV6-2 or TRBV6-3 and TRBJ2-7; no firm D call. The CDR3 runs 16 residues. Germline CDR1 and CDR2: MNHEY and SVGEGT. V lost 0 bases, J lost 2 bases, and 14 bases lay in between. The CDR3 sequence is CASSYSIPLDTYEQYF. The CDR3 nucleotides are TGTGCCAGCAGTTACTCGATCCCCCTAGACACCTACGAGCAGTACTTC.

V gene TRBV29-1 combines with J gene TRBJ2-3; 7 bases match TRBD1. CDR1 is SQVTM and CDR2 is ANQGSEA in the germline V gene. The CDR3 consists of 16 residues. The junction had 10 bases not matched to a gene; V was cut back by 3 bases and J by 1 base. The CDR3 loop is CSVDANRGRRTDTQYF. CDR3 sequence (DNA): TGCAGCGTTGACGCCAACAGGGGCCGCCGCACAGATACGCAGTATTTT.

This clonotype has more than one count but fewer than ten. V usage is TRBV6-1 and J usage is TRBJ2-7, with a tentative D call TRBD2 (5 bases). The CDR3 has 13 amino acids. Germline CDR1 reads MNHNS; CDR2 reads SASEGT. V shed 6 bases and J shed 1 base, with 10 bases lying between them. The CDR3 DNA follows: TGTGCCAGCAGGGCTACTAGGTCCTACGAGCAGTACTTC. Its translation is CASRATRSYEQYF.

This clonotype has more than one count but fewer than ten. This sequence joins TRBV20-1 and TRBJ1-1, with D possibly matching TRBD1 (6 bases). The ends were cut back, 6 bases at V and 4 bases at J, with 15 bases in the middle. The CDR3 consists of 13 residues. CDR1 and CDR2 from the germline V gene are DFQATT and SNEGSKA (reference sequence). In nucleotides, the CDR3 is TGCAGTGCACTGCAGGGGAGGAGCACTGAAGCTTTCTTT. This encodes CSALQGRSTEAFF.

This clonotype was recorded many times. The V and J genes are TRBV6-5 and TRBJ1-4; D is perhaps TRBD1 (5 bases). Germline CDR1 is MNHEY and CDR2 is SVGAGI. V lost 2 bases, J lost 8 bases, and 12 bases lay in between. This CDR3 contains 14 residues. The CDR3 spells CASSYPPDSEKLFF. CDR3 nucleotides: TGTGCCAGCAGTTACCCCCCCGACAGCGAAAAACTGTTTTTT.

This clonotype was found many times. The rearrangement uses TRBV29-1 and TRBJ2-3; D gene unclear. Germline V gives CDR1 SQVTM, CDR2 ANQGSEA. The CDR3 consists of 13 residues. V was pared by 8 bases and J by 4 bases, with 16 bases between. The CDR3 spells CSHATILADTQYF. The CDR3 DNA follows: TGCAGCCACGCTACGATTCTGGCAGATACGCAGTATTTT.

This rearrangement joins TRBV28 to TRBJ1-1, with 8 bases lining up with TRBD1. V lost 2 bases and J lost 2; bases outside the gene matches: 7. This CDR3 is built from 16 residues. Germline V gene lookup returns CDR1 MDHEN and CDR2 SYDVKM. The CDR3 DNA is TGTGCCAGCAGTTTAAGTCTGGGACAGGTCAACACTGAAGCTTTCTTT. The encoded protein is CASSLSLGQVNTEAFF.

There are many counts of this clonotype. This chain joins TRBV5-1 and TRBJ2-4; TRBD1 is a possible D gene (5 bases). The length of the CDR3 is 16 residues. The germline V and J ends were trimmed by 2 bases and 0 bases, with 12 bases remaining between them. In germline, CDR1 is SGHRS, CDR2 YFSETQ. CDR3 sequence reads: CASSFRTQLAKNIQYF. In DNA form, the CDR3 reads TGCGCCAGCAGCTTCCGGACACAACTAGCCAAAAACATTCAGTACTTC.

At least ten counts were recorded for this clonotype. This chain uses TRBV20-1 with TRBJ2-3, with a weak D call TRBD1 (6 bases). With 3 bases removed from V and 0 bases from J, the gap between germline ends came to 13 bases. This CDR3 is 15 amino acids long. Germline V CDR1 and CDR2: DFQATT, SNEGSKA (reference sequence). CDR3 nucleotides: TGCAGTGCTAGTTACAGGGTCCAAAGCACAGATACGCAGTATTTT. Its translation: CSASYRVQSTDTQYF.

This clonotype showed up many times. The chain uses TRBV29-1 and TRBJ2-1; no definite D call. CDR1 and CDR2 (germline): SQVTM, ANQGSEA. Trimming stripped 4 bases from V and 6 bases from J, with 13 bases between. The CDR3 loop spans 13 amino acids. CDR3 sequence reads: CSVVPPLVNEQFF. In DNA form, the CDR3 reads TGCAGCGTTGTCCCCCCCCTAGTCAATGAGCAGTTCTTC.

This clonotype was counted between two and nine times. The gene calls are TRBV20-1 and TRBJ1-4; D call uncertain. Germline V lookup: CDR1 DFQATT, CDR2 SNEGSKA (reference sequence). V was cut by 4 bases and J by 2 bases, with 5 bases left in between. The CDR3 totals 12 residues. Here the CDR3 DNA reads TGCAGTGCTATTATGACTAATGAAAAACTGTTTTTT. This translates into CSAIMTNEKLFF.

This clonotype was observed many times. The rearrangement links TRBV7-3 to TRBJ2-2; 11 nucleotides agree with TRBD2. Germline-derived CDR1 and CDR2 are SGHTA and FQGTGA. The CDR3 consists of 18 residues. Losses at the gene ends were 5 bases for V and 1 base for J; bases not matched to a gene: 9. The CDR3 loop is CASSPGLAGGRNTGELFF. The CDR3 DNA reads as TGTGCCAGCAGCCCCGGGCTAGCGGGGGGAAGGAACACCGGGGAGCTGTTTTTT.